This section outlines one T cell receptor beta chain sequence together with its context. Donors comprised only Caucasian adults living in Nashville, Tennessee. It was across several immunoSEQ plates that each subset's genomic DNA was evenly split. Method: immunoSEQ multiplex PCR; TCRdb's copy keeps in-frame clones and lacks some. Of some 900,000 clones in the sample, about 80% are singletons; the top ten hold around 1.4%. This specimen belongs to a study of shared clonotypes between healthy human individuals. This TCR was recovered from a man aged 18 to 35 in good health. The sequencing sample was made of memory CD4+ T cells sorted from blood. The subset here: CD45RA-negative fraction.

The CDR3 DNA sequence: TGTGCCAGCAGCTTATCCAACAGTGCGAACACTGAAGCTTTCTTT. It translates to CASSLSNSANTEAFF. The chain has TRBV7-9 and TRBJ1-1; D call uncertain. Trimming shortened V by 2 bases and J by 1 base, and 11 bases separated the two germline ends. This CDR3 has 15 residues. Germline V gives CDR1 SEHNR, CDR2 FQNEAQ (reference sequence).